This T cell receptor beta chain comes out of a study of vaccination effects on CD4 cells after COVID-19. Study observations and caveats: Healthy vaccinees had only 1 of 255 vaccine-induced clones cross-react with common cold coronaviruses.

Clones were read by immunoSEQ multiplex PCR, and TCRdb kept only the in-frame ones, dropping some. Of tens of thousands of clones in the sample, approximately 64% were seen once. As to this clone: Its antigen is undetermined.

The V gene end was trimmed by 4 bases and the J gene end by 8 bases; junction bases not matched to a gene: 10. CDR1 and CDR2 from the germline V gene are LNHDA and SQIVND (reference sequence). This CDR3 spans 14 amino acids. Prior to sequencing, the ViraFEST assay stimulated PBMC with viral peptide pools, which expanded the antigen-specific CD4+ T cells. Subsequent to less than 13 days of culture, CD4+ T cells were isolated. Subjects were given two BNT162b2 or mRNA-1273 vaccine doses. Sequences were derived from CD4+ T cells from PBMCs cultured with SARS-CoV-2 spike peptides, sampled after COVID-19 vaccination. The receptor was derived from a human donor who received a COVID-19 vaccine. The chain couples TRBV19 to TRBJ1-2, with TRBD1 matching 7 bases. Here the CDR3 reads CASSSLTGSSGYTF. In DNA, the CDR3 is TGTGCCAGTAGTAGCCTGACAGGGTCGTCGGGCTACACCTTC.